The following is a T cell receptor (beta chain) sequence with its context. The antigen is unknown. Libraries were prepared by immunoSEQ multiplex PCR; TCRdb keeps only in-frame clonotypes and omits some of them. The sample shows 100,000 to 150,000 clones, roughly 94% of them seen only once. These data are taken from a study of cytomegalovirus exposure and HLA in healthy donors. The study, taken as a whole, reports: Most sequenced TCRs were rare (though some public TCRs occurred in many donors). The study labeled under 200 TCR beta chains cytomegalovirus-associated.

The clonotype comes from a woman between 18 and 29 years old in good health and CMV-seronegative. Sequencing was performed on PBMCs.

The CDR3 sequence is CASSPSGNGETQYF. The CDR3, as DNA: TGCGCCAGCAGCCCAAGCGGGAATGGGGAGACCCAGTACTTC. The chain recombines TRBV5-1 with TRBJ2-5, with 7 bases fitting TRBD2. Per germline, CDR1 SGHRS and CDR2 YFSETQ. The junction had 8 bases not matched to a gene; V was cut back by 4 bases and J by 5 bases. There are 14 residues in the CDR3.